What follows are 29 T cell receptor beta chains derived from one specimen sequenced in a study of T cell responses to AZD1222 COVID-19 vaccine. Here immunoSEQ multiplex PCR was the method, and the copy in TCRdb shows in-frame clones only, minus some. This sample yields 80,000 to 90,000 clones, of which 90% are seen a single time; 5% to 6% belongs to the top ten. The source was peripheral blood, collected 28 days after the second AZD1222 dose. The receptor set was obtained from an adult who received the AZD1222 COVID-19 vaccine.

The chain has TRBV9 and TRBJ2-3; possibly TRBD2 for D (6 bases). Trimming left V 3 bases short and J 0 bases short, with 11 bases between. The CDR3 sequence is 15 residues long. CDR1 is SGDLS, CDR2 YYNGEE, per germline. The CDR3 coding sequence is TGTGCCAGCAGCGAGGGGACTGCTAGCACAGATACGCAGTATTTT. Encoded protein: CASSEGTASTDTQYF.

The chain carries TRBV4-3 and TRBJ1-1; TRBD1 matches at 7 bases. The CDR3 spans 15 residues. The V gene end was trimmed by 0 bases and the J gene end by 1 base; junction bases not matched to a gene: 2. CDR1 and CDR2 from the germline V gene are LGHNA and YSLEER. The CDR3 sequence: CASSQDKGANTEAFF. In nucleotides, the CDR3 is TGCGCCAGCAGCCAAGATAAGGGGGCGAACACTGAAGCTTTCTTT.

J is TRBJ2-7 and V is TRBV7-8; D not certain. Trimming shortened V by 0 bases and J by 4 bases, and 7 bases separated the two germline ends. Germline V gene lookup returns CDR1 SGHVS and CDR2 FQNEAQ. This CDR3 has 13 residues. This CDR3 reads CASSLAPQYEQYF. CDR3 nucleotide sequence: TGTGCCAGCAGCTTAGCGCCTCAGTACGAGCAGTACTTC.

The chain has TRBV5-1 and TRBJ2-3, with TRBD2 matching 14 bases. This CDR3 is 16 amino acids long. Trimming cost V 3 bases and J 4 bases; bases outside gene matches: 4. CDR1 is SGHRS and CDR2 is YFSETQ in the germline V gene. CDR3 bases: TGCGCCAGCAGCTCCTTGACTAGCGGGGGGGCAGATACGCAGTATTTT. Translated, it gives CASSSLTSGGADTQYF.

This clone was seen a few times. This sequence joins TRBV5-4 and TRBJ1-5; 10 nucleotides match TRBD1. J gave up 6 bases and V 1 base, and 10 bases lay outside the gene matches. CDR1 is SGHNT, CDR2 YYREEE, per germline (reference sequence). The CDR3 spans 17 residues. The CDR3 DNA reads as TGTGCCAGCAGCTTGAAGTCCGGGACAGGGGCCACTCAGCCCCAGCATTTT. This gives the protein CASSLKSGTGATQPQHF.

The chain recombines TRBV7-2 with TRBJ1-4; D uncertain. V was shortened by 5 bases and J by 5 bases, with 18 bases between the two germline ends. Germline-derived CDR1 and CDR2 are SGHTA and FQGNSA. There are 16 residues in the CDR3. The CDR3 bases are TGTGCCAGCAGCCAACAGCCGAGCAGAGTAAATGAAAAACTGTTTTTT. Protein product: CASSQQPSRVNEKLFF.

The V and J genes are TRBV6-5 and TRBJ1-4; 10 bases agree with TRBD1. This CDR3 spans 15 amino acids. V gave up 7 bases and J gave up 10 bases; unmatched junction bases: 12. Germline CDR1 is MNHEY and CDR2 is SVGAGI. The CDR3 DNA sequence: TGTGCCAGCACCACGGCCGGGACAGGGGAGAGAAAACTGTTTTTT. Residues: CASTTAGTGERKLFF.

The J gene is TRBJ2-7, the V gene TRBV28, with 7 bases matching TRBD2. The CDR3 is 21 residues long. V lost 2 bases to trimming and J lost 0 bases; unmatched junction nucleotides: 22. Germline V gene data show CDR1 as MDHEN and CDR2 as SYDVKM. DNA for the CDR3: TGTGCCAGCAGTTTAAAATTCGGGGTCTTTTTCTATTCGGGGGGCTCCTACGAGCAGTACTTC. Its translation is CASSLKFGVFFYSGGSYEQYF.

This clone was recorded once. This chain connects TRBV25-1 to TRBJ2-3; 12 bases line up with TRBD2. Trimming at V came to 6 bases and at J to 2 bases, leaving 6 bases not matched to a gene. Germline CDR1 MGHDK, CDR2 SYGVNS. The CDR3 is made up of 16 amino acids. The CDR3 DNA is TGTGCCAGCAGCGGACTAGCGGGGCCCATCACAGATACGCAGTATTTT. As protein: CASSGLAGPITDTQYF.

The V gene is TRBV30, the J gene TRBJ1-1; D unclear. Trimming left V 3 bases short and J 1 base short, with 3 bases between. The CDR3 spans 11 residues. Germline V gene data show CDR1 as GTSNPN and CDR2 as SVGIG (reference sequence). The CDR3 DNA sequence: TGTGCCTGGAGGGGGAACACTGAAGCTTTCTTT. Translating gives CAWRGNTEAFF. The entire variable domain, with the rest obtained from reference TRBV30 and TRBJ1-1, is as follows: SQTIHQWPATLVQPVGSPLSLECTVEGTSNPNLYWYRQAAGRGLQLLFYSVGIGQISSEVPQNLSASRPQDRQFILSSKKLLLSDSGFYLCAWRGNTEAFFGQGTRLTVV.

This chain uses TRBV2 with TRBJ1-5; 7 positions agree with TRBD1. V was pared by 3 bases and J by 4 bases, with 15 bases of the junction left unmatched. The CDR3 sequence is 18 residues long. Looked up from germline, CDR1 is SNHLY and CDR2 is FYNNEI. The CDR3: CASSDQHLGQVRNQPQHF. CDR3 DNA sequence: TGTGCCAGCAGTGACCAGCACCTTGGACAGGTCAGGAATCAGCCCCAGCATTTT.

The rearrangement joins TRBV19 to TRBJ1-1; weak D call: TRBD1 (6 bases). The germline CDR1 and CDR2 sequences are LNHDA and SQIVND (reference sequence). V dropped 5 bases and J dropped 1 base, with 11 bases sitting between them. CDR3 length: 14 amino acids. The CDR3 here is CASSSLRGNTEAFF. The CDR3 DNA follows: TGTGCCAGTAGTTCTCTCAGGGGGAACACTGAAGCTTTCTTT. The whole variable domain, filled in from reference TRBV19 and TRBJ1-1, reads DGGITQSPKYLFRKEGQNVTLSCEQNLNHDAMYWYRQDPGQGLRLIYYSQIVNDFQKGDIAEGYSVSREKKESFPLTVTSAQKNPTAFYLCASSSLRGNTEAFFGQGTRLTVV.

The chain carries TRBV19 and TRBJ2-7; 7 bases are a match to TRBD1. The CDR3 has 15 amino acids. The germline CDR1 and CDR2 sequences are LNHDA and SQIVND (reference sequence). V gave up 4 bases and J gave up 1 base; unmatched junction bases: 7. The CDR3 nucleotides read TGTGCCAGTAGTAAGGGGGCAGGGGATTCCTACGAGCAGTACTTC. Residues: CASSKGAGDSYEQYF. The full variable domain, completed using reference TRBV19 and TRBJ2-7, is DGGITQSPKYLFRKEGQNVTLSCEQNLNHDAMYWYRQDPGQGLRLIYYSQIVNDFQKGDIAEGYSVSREKKESFPLTVTSAQKNPTAFYLCASSKGAGDSYEQYFGPGTRLTVT.

The chain recombines TRBV7-2 with TRBJ1-2, with 8 bases that match TRBD1. The CDR3 spans 15 residues. With 2 bases clipped from V and 4 bases from J, the junction kept 6 bases outside the gene matches. Germline assignment: CDR1 SGHTA and CDR2 FQGNSA. CDR3 in DNA: TGTGCCAGCAGCTTATCTTCGCAGGGGGCCTATGGCTACACCTTC. Its protein product is CASSLSSQGAYGYTF.

The CDR3: CAGGTGGGTEAFF. The CDR3 DNA sequence: TGTGCCGGAGGGACAGGCGGGGGCACTGAAGCTTTCTTT. V is TRBV6-5 and J is TRBJ1-1, with TRBD1 identical over 8 bases. CDR1 and CDR2 (germline): MNHEY, SVGAGI. The CDR3 totals 13 residues. V lost 11 bases, J lost 4 bases, and 9 bases stayed unmatched.

This clone was seen a single time. CDR3 in amino acids: CASSPVNPRTEAFF. CDR3 in DNA: TGTGCCAGCAGTCCAGTGAACCCACGGACTGAAGCTTTCTTT. J is TRBJ1-1 and V is TRBV28; D is ambiguous. The CDR3 length is 14 residues. Germline assignment: CDR1 MDHEN and CDR2 SYDVKM. The V and J ends lost 5 bases and 5 bases respectively, with 15 bases between them. Full variable domain (remainder filled in from reference TRBV28 and TRBJ1-1): DVKVTQSSRYLVKRTGEKVFLECVQDMDHENMFWYRQDPGLGLRLIYFSYDVKMKEKGDIPEGYSVSREKKERFSLILESASTNQTSMYLCASSPVNPRTEAFFGQGTRLTVV.

The chain has TRBV7-9 and TRBJ2-5; D is perhaps TRBD1 or TRBD2 (5 bases each). This CDR3 region has 15 residues. Germline loops: CDR1 SEHNR, CDR2 FQNEAQ (reference sequence). Deletions cut 0 bases from V and 2 bases from J, with 10 bases between. This CDR3 is CASSLARGRQETQYF. CDR3 nucleotide sequence: TGTGCCAGCAGCTTAGCGAGGGGCCGACAAGAGACCCAGTACTTC.

The chain is built from TRBV27 and TRBJ1-5, with D uncertain. The V gene's germline CDR1 is MNHEY and CDR2 SMNVEV (reference sequence). This CDR3 is built from 13 residues. V lost 5 bases and J lost 6, with 11 bases in between. Here the CDR3 reads CASSHRALQPQHF. The CDR3 region has the DNA TGTGCCAGCAGTCACCGGGCCCTTCAGCCCCAGCATTTT.

This clone was counted once. V is TRBV5-5 and J is TRBJ1-3; 7 nucleotides agree with TRBD1. The CDR3 spans 16 residues. V gave up 0 bases and J gave up 4 bases; unmatched junction bases: 7. From germline, CDR1 is SGHKS and CDR2 YYEKEE (reference sequence). Here the CDR3 DNA reads TGTGCCAGCAGCTTGGTGACAGGGATCCAGGGAAACACCATATATTTT. This gives the protein CASSLVTGIQGNTIYF.

As DNA, the CDR3 is TGCAGCGTTACCGTGGTGAACACTGAAGCTTTCTTT. Protein sequence: CSVTVVNTEAFF. V gene TRBV29-1 combines with J gene TRBJ1-1; D unclear. V was cut by 5 bases and J by 0 bases, with 7 bases left in between. Germline lookup yields CDR1 SQVTM and CDR2 ANQGSEA. The CDR3 has 12 amino acids.

As concerns this clone: Other DNA sequences in the same sample also yield this CDR3. V and J are TRBV10-2 and TRBJ1-5, with 7 nucleotides matching TRBD1. V was clipped by 6 bases and J by 5 bases; unmatched bases: 4. The CDR3 is 13 amino acids. Germline V CDR1 and CDR2: WSHSY, SAAADI. The CDR3 region has the DNA TGCGCCAGCAGCGACAGGGTTGATCAGCCCCAGCATTTT. It encodes CASSDRVDQPQHF.

The gene calls are TRBV5-4 and TRBJ2-5; 7 bases align to TRBD1. The junction had 4 bases not matched to a gene; V was cut back by 1 base and J by 4 bases. The CDR3 sequence is 14 residues long. Germline assignment: CDR1 SGHNT and CDR2 YYREEE (reference sequence). The CDR3 DNA sequence: TGTGCCAGCAGCTTGACAGGGGCTCCAGAGACCCAGTACTTC. Amino acid sequence: CASSLTGAPETQYF.

The chain carries TRBV5-1 and TRBJ2-3; D gene uncertain. This CDR3 region has 16 residues. Trimming shortened V by 1 base and J by 2 bases, and 14 bases separated the two germline ends. Germline loops: CDR1 SGHRS, CDR2 YFSETQ. This CDR3 is CASSLNGGSITDTQYF. The CDR3 bases are TGCGCCAGCAGCTTGAACGGCGGATCGATCACAGATACGCAGTATTTT.

This clone was observed a handful of times. The rearrangement joins TRBV6-5 to TRBJ1-2, with 9 bases matching TRBD1. There are 14 residues in the CDR3. The germline CDR1 and CDR2 sequences are MNHEY and SVGAGI. The V gene end was trimmed by 9 bases and the J gene end by 4 bases; junction bases not matched to a gene: 9. The CDR3 here is CASRQSGQGYGYTF. The CDR3, as DNA: TGTGCCAGTCGCCAATCGGGACAGGGCTATGGCTACACCTTC.

This sequence joins TRBV10-3 and TRBJ1-2; maybe TRBD1 (6 bases). V was pared by 7 bases and J by 7 bases, with 16 bases between. The CDR3 is 13 amino acids. Germline V lookup: CDR1 ENHRY, CDR2 SYGVKD. The CDR3 DNA is TGTGCCATCACCCCAGGGGAGGAAAGTGGCTACACCTTC. Its protein is CAITPGEESGYTF.

This chain's CDR3 is CASSLRGFMNTEAFF. The CDR3 DNA reads as TGTGCCAGCAGTTTAAGAGGTTTCATGAACACTGAAGCTTTCTTT. The V gene is TRBV27, the J gene TRBJ1-1, with D uncertain. The CDR3 runs to 15 residues. The germline V gene has CDR1 MNHEY and CDR2 SMNVEV (reference sequence). V was trimmed by 2 bases and J by 0 bases, leaving 10 bases between them.

J is TRBJ1-2 and V is TRBV5-6; no clear D. From germline, CDR1 is SGHDT and CDR2 YYEEEE. V gave up 1 base and J gave up 3 bases, with 19 bases separating them. This CDR3 comprises 17 residues. The CDR3 here is CASSLRGGPATYYGYTF. DNA of the CDR3: TGTGCCAGCAGCTTGAGAGGTGGGCCAGCTACCTACTATGGCTACACCTTC.

The chain has TRBV7-8 and TRBJ2-7; D unresolved. This CDR3 spans 13 amino acids. Trimming removed 0 bases at V and 1 base at J, with 4 bases between. CDR1 is SGHVS and CDR2 is FQNEAQ in the germline V gene. This chain's CDR3 is CASSLAQSYEQYF. CDR3 coding DNA: TGTGCCAGCAGCTTAGCGCAGTCCTACGAGCAGTACTTC.

V gene TRBV28 combines with J gene TRBJ1-2; maybe TRBD1 (5 bases). Germline values: CDR1 MDHEN, CDR2 SYDVKM. V was pared by 1 base and J by 4 bases, with 10 bases between. CDR3 length: 14 amino acids. CDR3 amino acids: CASSLYAGAYGYTF. The CDR3 coding sequence is TGTGCCAGCAGTTTATACGCCGGGGCCTATGGCTACACCTTC.